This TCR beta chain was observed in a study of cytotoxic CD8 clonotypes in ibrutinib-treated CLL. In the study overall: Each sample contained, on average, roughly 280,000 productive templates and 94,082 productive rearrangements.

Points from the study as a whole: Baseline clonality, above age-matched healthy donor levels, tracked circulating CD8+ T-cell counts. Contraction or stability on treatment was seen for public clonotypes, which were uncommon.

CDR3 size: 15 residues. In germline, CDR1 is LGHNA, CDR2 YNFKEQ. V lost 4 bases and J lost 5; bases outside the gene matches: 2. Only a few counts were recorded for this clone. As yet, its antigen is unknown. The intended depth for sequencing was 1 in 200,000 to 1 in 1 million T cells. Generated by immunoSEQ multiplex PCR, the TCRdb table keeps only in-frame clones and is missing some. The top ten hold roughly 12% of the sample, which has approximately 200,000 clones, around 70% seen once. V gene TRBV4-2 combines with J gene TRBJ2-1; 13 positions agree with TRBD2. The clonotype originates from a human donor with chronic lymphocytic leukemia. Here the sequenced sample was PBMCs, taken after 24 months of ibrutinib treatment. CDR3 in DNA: TGTGCCAGCAGCCCTGGACTAGCGGGAGACAATGAGCAGTTCTTC. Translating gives CASSPGLAGDNEQFF.